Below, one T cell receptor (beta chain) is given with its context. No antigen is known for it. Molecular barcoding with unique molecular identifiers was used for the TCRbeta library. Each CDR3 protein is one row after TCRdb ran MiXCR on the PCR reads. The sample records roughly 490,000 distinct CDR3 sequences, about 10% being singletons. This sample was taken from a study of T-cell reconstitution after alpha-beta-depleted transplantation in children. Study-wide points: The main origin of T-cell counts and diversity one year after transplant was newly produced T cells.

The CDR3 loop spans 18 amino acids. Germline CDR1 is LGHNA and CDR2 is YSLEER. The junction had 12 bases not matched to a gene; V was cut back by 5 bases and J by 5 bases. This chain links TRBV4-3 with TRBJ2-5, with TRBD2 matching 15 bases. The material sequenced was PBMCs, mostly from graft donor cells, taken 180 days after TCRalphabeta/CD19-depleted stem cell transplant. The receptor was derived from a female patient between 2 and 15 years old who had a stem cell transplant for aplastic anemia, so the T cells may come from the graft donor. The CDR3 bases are TGCGCCAGCAGCGCTGGACTAGCGGGAGGGCCTGGGTGGGAGACCCAGTACTTC. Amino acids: CASSAGLAGGPGWETQYF.